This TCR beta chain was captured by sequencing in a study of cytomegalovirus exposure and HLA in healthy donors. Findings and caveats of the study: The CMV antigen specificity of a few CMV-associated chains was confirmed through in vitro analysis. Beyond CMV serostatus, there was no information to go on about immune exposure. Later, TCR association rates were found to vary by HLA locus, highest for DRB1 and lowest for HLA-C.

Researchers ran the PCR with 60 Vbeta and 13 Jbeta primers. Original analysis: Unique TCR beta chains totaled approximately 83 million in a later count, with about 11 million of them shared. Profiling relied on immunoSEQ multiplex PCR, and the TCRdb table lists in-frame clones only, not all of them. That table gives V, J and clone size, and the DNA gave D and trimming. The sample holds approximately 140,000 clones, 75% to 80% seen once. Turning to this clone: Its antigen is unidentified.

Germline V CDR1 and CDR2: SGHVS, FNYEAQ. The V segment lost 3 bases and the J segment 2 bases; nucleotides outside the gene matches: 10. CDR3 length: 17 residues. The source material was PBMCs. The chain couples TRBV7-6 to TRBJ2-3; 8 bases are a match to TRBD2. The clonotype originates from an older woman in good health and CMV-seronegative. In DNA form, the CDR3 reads TGTGCCAGCAGCTTGGAAGGGACTAGTACCTTCACAGATACGCAGTATTTT. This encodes CASSLEGTSTFTDTQYF.